This note documents a single TCR beta chain sequence. The antigen remains unidentified. The data derive from a study of T cell responses to AZD1222 COVID-19 vaccine. Findings of the study overall: Nearly half of spike-specific TCRs reportedly go after variant regions that carry no mutations.

The table came from immunoSEQ multiplex PCR; TCRdb's copy has only in-frame clones and leaves some out. The data contain 100,000 to 150,000 clones, nearly 95% of them singletons. The sample was peripheral blood, taken on day 0 of AZD1222 vaccination. This TCR came from an adult in good health.

CDR3 region: CSVGTGRRNTIYF. The CDR3 region has the DNA TGCAGCGTTGGGACAGGCCGCCGAAACACCATATATTTT. V gene TRBV29-1 combines with J gene TRBJ1-3, with 7 bases aligning to TRBD1. The V and J ends lost 4 bases and 5 bases, in that order; junction bases with no gene match: 5. CDR1 and CDR2 from the germline V gene are SQVTM and ANQGSEA. The CDR3 covers 13 residues.